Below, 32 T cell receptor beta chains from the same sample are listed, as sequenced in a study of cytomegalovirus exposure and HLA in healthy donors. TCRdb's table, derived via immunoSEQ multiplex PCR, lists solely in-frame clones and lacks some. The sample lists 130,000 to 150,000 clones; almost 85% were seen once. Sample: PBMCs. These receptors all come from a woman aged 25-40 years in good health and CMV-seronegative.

This CDR3 is CASSSGLGDRNYGYTF. The CDR3 nucleotides are TGTGCCAGCAGTTCTGGACTCGGAGACAGGAACTATGGCTACACCTTC. The gene calls are TRBV6-5 and TRBJ1-2, with D possibly being TRBD1 (6 bases). Trimming pared 4 bases from V and 2 bases from J, leaving 17 bases between. This CDR3 contains 16 residues. In germline, CDR1 is MNHEY, CDR2 SVGAGI.

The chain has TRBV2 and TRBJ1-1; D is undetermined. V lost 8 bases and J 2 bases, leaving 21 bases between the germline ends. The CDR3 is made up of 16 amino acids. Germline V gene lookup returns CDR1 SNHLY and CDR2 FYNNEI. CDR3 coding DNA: TGTGCCAGCGGGGAGGGAAGTTCACGGGAAAACACTGAAGCTTTCTTT. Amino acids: CASGEGSSRENTEAFF. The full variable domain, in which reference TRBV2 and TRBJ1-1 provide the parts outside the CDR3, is EPEVTQTPSHQVTQMGQEVILRCVPISNHLYFYWYRQILGQKVEFLVSFYNNEISEKSEIFDDQFSVERPDGSNFTLKIRSTKLEDSAMYFCASGEGSSRENTEAFFGQGTRLTVV.

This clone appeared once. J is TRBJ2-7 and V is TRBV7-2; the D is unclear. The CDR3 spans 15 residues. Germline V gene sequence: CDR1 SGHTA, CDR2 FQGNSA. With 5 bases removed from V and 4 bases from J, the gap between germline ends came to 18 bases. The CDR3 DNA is TGTGCCAGCAGCGTCCTAGACGGAAACTTATACGAGCAGTACTTC. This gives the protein CASSVLDGNLYEQYF.

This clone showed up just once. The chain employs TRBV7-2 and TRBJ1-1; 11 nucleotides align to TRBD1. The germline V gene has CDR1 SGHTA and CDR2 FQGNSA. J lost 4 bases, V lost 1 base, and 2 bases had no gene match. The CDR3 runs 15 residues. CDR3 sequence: CASSLEGTGGTEAFF. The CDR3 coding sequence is TGTGCCAGCAGCTTAGAGGGGACAGGGGGCACTGAAGCTTTCTTT.

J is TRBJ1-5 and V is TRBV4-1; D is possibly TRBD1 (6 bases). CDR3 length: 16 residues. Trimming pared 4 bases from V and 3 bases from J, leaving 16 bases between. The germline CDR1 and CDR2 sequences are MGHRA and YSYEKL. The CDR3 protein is CASSLDWTAFNQPQHF. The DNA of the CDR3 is TGCGCCAGCAGCCTTGACTGGACAGCCTTCAATCAGCCCCAGCATTTT.

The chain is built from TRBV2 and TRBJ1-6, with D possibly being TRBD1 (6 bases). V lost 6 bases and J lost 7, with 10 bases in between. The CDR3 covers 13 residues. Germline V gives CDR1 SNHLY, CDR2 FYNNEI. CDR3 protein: CASSLQGNSPLHF. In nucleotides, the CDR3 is TGTGCCAGCAGCTTACAGGGAAATTCACCCCTCCACTTT.

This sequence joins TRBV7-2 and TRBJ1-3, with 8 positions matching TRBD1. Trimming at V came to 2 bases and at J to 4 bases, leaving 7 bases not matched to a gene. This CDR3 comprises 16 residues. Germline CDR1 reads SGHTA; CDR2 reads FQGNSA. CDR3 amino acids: CASSLSPGGSGNTIYF. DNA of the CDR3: TGTGCCAGCAGCTTATCGCCAGGGGGCTCAGGAAACACCATATATTTT. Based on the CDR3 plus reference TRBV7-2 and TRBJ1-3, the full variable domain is GAGVSQSPSNKVTEKGKDVELRCDPISGHTALYWYRQSLGQGLEFLIYFQGNSAPDKSGLPSDRFSAERTGGSVSTLTIQRTQQEDSAVYLCASSLSPGGSGNTIYFGEGSWLTVV.

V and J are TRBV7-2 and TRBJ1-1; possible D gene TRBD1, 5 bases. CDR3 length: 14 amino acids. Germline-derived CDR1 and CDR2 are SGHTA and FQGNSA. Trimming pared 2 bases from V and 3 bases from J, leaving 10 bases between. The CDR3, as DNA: TGTGCCAGCAGCTTAAGGGGTCGGGACACTGAAGCTTTCTTT. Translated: CASSLRGRDTEAFF.

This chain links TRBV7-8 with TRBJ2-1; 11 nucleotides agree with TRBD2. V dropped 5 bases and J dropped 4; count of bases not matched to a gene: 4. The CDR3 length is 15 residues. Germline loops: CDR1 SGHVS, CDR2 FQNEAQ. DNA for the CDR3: TGTGCCAGCAGCCCACTAGCGGGGGAATACAATGAGCAGTTCTTC. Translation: CASSPLAGEYNEQFF.

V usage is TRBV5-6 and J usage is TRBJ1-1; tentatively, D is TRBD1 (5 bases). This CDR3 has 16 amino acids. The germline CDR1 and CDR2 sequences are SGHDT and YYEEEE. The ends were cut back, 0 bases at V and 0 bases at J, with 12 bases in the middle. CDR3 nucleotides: TGTGCCAGCAGCTTGGCCATGGGACTCCTGAACACTGAAGCTTTCTTT. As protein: CASSLAMGLLNTEAFF.

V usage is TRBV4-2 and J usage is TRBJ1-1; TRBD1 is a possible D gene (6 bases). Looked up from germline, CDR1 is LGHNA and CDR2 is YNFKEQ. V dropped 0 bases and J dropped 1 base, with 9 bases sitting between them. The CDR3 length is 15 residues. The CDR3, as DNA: TGTGCCAGCAGCCAAGACGGACAGCCGAACACTGAAGCTTTCTTT. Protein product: CASSQDGQPNTEAFF.

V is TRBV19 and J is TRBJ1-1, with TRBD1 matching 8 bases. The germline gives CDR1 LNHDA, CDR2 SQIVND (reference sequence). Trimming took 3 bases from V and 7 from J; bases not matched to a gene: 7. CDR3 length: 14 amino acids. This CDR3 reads CASSISQGAREAFF. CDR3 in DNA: TGTGCCAGTAGTATTAGCCAGGGGGCGCGTGAAGCTTTCTTT.

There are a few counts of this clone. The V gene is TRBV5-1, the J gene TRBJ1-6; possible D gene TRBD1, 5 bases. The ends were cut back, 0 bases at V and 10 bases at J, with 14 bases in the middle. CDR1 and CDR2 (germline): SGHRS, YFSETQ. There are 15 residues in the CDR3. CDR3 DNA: TGCGCCAGCAGCTTGGAAGGCAGGGTCGAATCACCCCTCCACTTT. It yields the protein CASSLEGRVESPLHF.

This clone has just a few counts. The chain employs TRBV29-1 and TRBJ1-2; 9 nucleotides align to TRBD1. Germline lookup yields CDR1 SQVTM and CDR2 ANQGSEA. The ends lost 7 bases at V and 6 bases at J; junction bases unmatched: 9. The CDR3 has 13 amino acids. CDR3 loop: CSARGTGRHGYTF. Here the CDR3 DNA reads TGCAGCGCACGTGGGACAGGGCGGCATGGCTACACCTTC.

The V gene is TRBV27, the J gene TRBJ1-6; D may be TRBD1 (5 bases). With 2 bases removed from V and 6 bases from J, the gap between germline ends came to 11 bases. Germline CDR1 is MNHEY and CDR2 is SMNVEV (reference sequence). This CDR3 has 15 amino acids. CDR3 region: CASSLEGRLNSPLHF. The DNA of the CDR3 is TGTGCCAGCAGTTTAGAGGGGAGGCTTAATTCACCCCTCCACTTT.

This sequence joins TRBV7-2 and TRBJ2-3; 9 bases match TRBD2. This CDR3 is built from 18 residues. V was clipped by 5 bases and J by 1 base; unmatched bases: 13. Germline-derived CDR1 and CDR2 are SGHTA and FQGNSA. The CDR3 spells CASSPSRQLAGRTDTQYF. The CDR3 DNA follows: TGTGCCAGCAGCCCCTCCCGGCAGCTAGCGGGGCGCACAGATACGCAGTATTTT.

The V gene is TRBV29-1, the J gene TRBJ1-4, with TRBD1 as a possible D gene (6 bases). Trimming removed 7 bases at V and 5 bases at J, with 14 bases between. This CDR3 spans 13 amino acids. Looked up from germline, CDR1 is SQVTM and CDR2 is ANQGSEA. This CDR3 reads CSATGTGNEKLFF. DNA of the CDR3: TGCAGCGCCACAGGGACCGGGAATGAAAAACTGTTTTTT. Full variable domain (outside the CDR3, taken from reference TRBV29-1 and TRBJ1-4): SAVISQKPSRDICQRGTSLTIQCQVDSQVTMMFWYRQQPGQSLTLIATANQGSEATYESGFVIDKFPISRPNLTFSTLTVSNMSPEDSSIYLCSATGTGNEKLFFGSGTQLSVL.

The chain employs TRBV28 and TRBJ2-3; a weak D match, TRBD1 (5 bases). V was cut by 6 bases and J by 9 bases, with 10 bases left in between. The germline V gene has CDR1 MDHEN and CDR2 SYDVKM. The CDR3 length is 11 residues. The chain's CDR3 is CASSLGLTQYF. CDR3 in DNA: TGTGCCAGCAGCCTGGGGCTAACGCAGTATTTT.

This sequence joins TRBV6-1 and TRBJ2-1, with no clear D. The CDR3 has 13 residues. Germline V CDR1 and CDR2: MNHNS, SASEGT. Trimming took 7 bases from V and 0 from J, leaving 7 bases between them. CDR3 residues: CASKASSYNEQFF. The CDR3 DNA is TGTGCCAGCAAGGCTAGCTCCTACAATGAGCAGTTCTTC.

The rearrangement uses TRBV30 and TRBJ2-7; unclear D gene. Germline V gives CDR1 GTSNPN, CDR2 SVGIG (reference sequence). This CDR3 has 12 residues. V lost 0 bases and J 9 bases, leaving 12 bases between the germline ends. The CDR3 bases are TGTGCCTGGAGTGTGTCCGGTACTGCGCAGTACTTC. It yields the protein CAWSVSGTAQYF.

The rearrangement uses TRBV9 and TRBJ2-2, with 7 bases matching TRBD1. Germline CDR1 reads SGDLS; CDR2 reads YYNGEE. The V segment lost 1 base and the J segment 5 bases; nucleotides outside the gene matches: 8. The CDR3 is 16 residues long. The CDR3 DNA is TGTGCCAGCAGCGTAAGGGGACAGTCGGTTACCGGGGAGCTGTTTTTT. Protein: CASSVRGQSVTGELFF. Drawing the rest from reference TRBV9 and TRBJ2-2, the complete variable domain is DSGVTQTPKHLITATGQRVTLRCSPRSGDLSVYWYQQSLDQGLQFLIQYYNGEERAKGNILERFSAQQFPDLHSELNLSSLELGDSALYFCASSVRGQSVTGELFFGEGSRLTVL.

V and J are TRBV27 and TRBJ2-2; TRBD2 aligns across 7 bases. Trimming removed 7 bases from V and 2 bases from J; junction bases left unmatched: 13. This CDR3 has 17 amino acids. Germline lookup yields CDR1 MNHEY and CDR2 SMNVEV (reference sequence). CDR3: CASKRRSGVGNTGELFF. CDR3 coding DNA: TGTGCCAGCAAACGTCGAAGCGGGGTGGGTAACACCGGGGAGCTGTTTTTT.

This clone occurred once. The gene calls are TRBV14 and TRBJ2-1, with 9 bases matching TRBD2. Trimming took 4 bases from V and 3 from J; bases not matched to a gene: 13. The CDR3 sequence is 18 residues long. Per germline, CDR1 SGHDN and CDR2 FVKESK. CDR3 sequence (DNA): TGTGCCAGCAGCCGGGGGCTAGCGGGGTATCGCTACTACAATGAGCAGTTCTTC. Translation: CASSRGLAGYRYYNEQFF.

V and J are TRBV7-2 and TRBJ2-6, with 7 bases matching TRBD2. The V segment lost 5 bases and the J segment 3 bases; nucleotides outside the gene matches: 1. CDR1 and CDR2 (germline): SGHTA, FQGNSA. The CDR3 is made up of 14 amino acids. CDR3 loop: CASSPGGGANVLTF. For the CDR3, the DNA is TGTGCCAGCAGCCCGGGGGGTGGGGCCAACGTCCTGACTTTC.

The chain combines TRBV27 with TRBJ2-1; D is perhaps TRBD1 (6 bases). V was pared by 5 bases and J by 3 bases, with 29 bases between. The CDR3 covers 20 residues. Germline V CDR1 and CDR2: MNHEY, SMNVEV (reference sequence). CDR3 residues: CASSPHVTKPGHADYNEQFF. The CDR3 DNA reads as TGTGCCAGCAGTCCACACGTAACAAAACCGGGACACGCGGACTACAATGAGCAGTTCTTC.

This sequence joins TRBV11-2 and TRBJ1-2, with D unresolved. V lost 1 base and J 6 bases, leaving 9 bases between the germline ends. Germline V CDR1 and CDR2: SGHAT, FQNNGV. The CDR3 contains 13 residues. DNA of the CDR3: TGTGCCAGCAGCTTAGGACGGGTAAATGGCTACACCTTC. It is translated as CASSLGRVNGYTF.

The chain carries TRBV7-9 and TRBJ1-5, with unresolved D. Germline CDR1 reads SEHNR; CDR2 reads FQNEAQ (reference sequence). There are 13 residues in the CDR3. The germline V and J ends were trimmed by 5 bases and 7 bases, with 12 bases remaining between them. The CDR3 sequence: CASSQEARQPQHF. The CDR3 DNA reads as TGTGCCAGCAGCCAAGAGGCACGCCAGCCCCAGCATTTT.

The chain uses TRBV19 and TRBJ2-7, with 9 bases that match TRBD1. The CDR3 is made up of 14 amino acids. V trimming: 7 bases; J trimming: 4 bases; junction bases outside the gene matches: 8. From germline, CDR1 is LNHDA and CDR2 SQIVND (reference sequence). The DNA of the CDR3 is TGTGCCAGTACCCTCGGGACAGGGCCGTACGAGCAGTACTTC. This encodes CASTLGTGPYEQYF. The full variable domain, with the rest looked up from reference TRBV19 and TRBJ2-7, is DGGITQSPKYLFRKEGQNVTLSCEQNLNHDAMYWYRQDPGQGLRLIYYSQIVNDFQKGDIAEGYSVSREKKESFPLTVTSAQKNPTAFYLCASTLGTGPYEQYFGPGTRLTVT.

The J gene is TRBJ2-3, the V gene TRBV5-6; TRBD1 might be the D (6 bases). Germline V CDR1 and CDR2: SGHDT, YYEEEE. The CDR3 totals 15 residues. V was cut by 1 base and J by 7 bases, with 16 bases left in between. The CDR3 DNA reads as TGTGCCAGCAGCTTGCTACGTTCCAGGGGTAATACGCAGTATTTT. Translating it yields CASSLLRSRGNTQYF.

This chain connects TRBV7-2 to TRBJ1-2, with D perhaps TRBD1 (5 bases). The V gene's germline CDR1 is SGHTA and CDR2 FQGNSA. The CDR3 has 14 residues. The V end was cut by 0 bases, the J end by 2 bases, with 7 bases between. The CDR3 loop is CASSLAQGNYGYTF. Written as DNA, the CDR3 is TGTGCCAGCAGCTTAGCGCAGGGAAACTATGGCTACACCTTC.

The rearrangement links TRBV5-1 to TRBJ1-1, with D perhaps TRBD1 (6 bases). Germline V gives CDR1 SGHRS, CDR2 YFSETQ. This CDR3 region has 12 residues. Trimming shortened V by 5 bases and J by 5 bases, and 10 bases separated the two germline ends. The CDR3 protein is CASRQGLTEAFF. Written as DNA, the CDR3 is TGCGCCAGCAGGCAGGGGCTAACTGAAGCTTTCTTT.

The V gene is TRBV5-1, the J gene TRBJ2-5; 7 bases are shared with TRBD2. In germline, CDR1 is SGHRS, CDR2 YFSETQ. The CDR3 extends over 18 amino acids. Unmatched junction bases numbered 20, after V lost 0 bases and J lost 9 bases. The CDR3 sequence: CASSLEWVGGGFSQAQYF. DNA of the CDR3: TGCGCCAGCAGCTTGGAGTGGGTCGGCGGGGGATTCTCCCAGGCCCAGTACTTC.